The 6 T cell receptor beta chains below come from one sample, sequenced in a study of blood T cell repertoires in COVID-19. The assay was immunoSEQ multiplex PCR, and TCRdb's table has in-frame clones only and misses some. The sample holds some 160,000 clones, roughly 90% seen once. The sample comprised peripheral blood. The receptors were gathered from a woman between 65 and 79 years old with acute or convalescent COVID-19.

This chain joins TRBV4-2 and TRBJ2-2, with 7 bases identical to TRBD2. Germline lookup yields CDR1 LGHNA and CDR2 YNFKEQ. This CDR3 region has 14 residues. The V gene end was trimmed by 2 bases and the J gene end by 5 bases; junction bases not matched to a gene: 2. The CDR3 nucleotides are TGTGCCAGCAGCCAAACGGGGGGTACCGGGGAGCTGTTTTTT. The encoded protein is CASSQTGGTGELFF.

V gene TRBV29-1 combines with J gene TRBJ1-1; D perhaps matches TRBD1 (6 bases). The CDR3 extends over 12 amino acids. Trimming removed 5 bases from V and 1 base from J, with 8 bases in between. CDR1 and CDR2 from the germline V gene are SQVTM and ANQGSEA. The CDR3 loop is CSVSQGNTEAFF. CDR3 sequence (DNA): TGCAGCGTTTCACAGGGGAACACTGAAGCTTTCTTT.

The chain carries TRBV4-3 and TRBJ2-7; the match to TRBD2 covers 12 bases. J gave up 4 bases and V 3 bases, and 4 bases lay outside the gene matches. CDR1 and CDR2 from the germline V gene are LGHNA and YSLEER. The CDR3 runs to 15 residues. Written as DNA, the CDR3 is TGCGCCAGCAGCCAGGGGACTAGCGGGTTATACGAGCAGTACTTC. Its protein product is CASSQGTSGLYEQYF.

The V gene is TRBV6-6, the J gene TRBJ2-7; 9 bases align to TRBD1. Germline V lookup: CDR1 MNHNY, CDR2 SVGAGI (reference sequence). Unmatched junction bases numbered 8, after V lost 4 bases and J lost 1 base. The CDR3 sequence is 16 residues long. CDR3 region: CASSSAGTGNSYEQYF. As DNA, the CDR3 is TGTGCCAGCAGTTCGGCAGGGACAGGGAATTCCTACGAGCAGTACTTC.

The genes are TRBV14 and TRBJ1-1; D is unresolved. Germline assignment: CDR1 SGHDN and CDR2 FVKESK. The CDR3 length is 12 residues. V gave up 1 base and J gave up 7 bases, with 7 bases separating them. CDR3 protein: CASSQGAVEAFF. The CDR3 bases are TGTGCCAGCAGCCAAGGAGCCGTTGAAGCTTTCTTT.

The chain links TRBV5-1 to TRBJ2-1; 7 nucleotides agree with TRBD1. CDR1 is SGHRS, CDR2 YFSETQ, per germline. The CDR3 is made up of 16 amino acids. V dropped 4 bases and J dropped 2; count of bases not matched to a gene: 9. The CDR3, as DNA: TGCGCCAGCAGCCTAACCGGGACAGCAACCTACAATGAGCAGTTCTTC. Translating gives CASSLTGTATYNEQFF.